This T cell receptor (beta chain) derives from a study of T cell responses to AZD1222 COVID-19 vaccine. A few counts support this clone. Its antigen is not identified. General study findings and limits: Only six or seven AZD1222 recipients tested seropositive at baseline. At 160-218 and 743-854, vaccine-associated CD4 TCRs were dominant, and they spanned spike. Donors were largely white British and mainly female; clonal diversity was possibly underestimated. Nearly half of spike-specific TCRs reportedly target unmutated variant regions.

The CDR3 is 14 residues long. V was clipped by 5 bases and J by 0 bases, with 8 bases between them. Germline CDR1 LNHDA, CDR2 SQIVND (reference sequence). Repertoires were generated with immunoSEQ multiplex PCR, while TCRdb's copy carries only in-frame clones and drops some. This table holds about 200,000 clones, more than 80% found once. The material sequenced was peripheral blood, taken 28 days after the second dose of the MenACWY control vaccine. The chain carries TRBV19 and TRBJ1-3; no reliable D call. The origin of this receptor is an adult who received the MenACWY meningococcal vaccine as a control. The CDR3 region has the DNA TGTGCCAGTAGTCCTTTCAACTCTGGAAACACCATATATTTT. Its protein is CASSPFNSGNTIYF.